Following are 22 T cell receptor beta chains from one sample sequenced in a study of shared clonotypes between healthy human individuals. Data came from immunoSEQ multiplex PCR; TCRdb stores just in-frame clones and leaves some out. The data contain 1.6 million or so clones, 97% to 99% of them seen just once; the ten biggest clones take up 0.36%. Material: naive CD4+ T cells sorted from blood. Subset of the sample: CD45RA+ positively selected. Receptors were obtained from a man aged 30 to 45 in good health.

The CDR3 loop is CASRLLAGVSYEQYF. The DNA for the CDR3 is TGCGCCAGCAGACTACTAGCGGGAGTAAGCTACGAGCAGTACTTC. The chain joins TRBV5-1 to TRBJ2-7, with 11 bases aligning to TRBD2. Germline V gene data show CDR1 as SGHRS and CDR2 as YFSETQ. Trimming removed 5 bases from V and 3 bases from J; junction bases left unmatched: 7. There are 15 residues in the CDR3. Together with reference TRBV5-1 and TRBJ2-7, the CDR3 gives the full variable domain: KAGVTQTPRYLIKTRGQQVTLSCSPISGHRSVSWYQQTPGQGLQFLFEYFSETQRNKGNFPGRFSGRQFSNSRSEMNVSTLELGDSALYLCASRLLAGVSYEQYFGPGTRLTVT.

V is TRBV27 and J is TRBJ2-3; 7 bases fit TRBD1. CDR3 length: 15 amino acids. Germline V gene sequence: CDR1 MNHEY, CDR2 SMNVEV (reference sequence). Trimming took 3 bases from V and 0 from J; bases not matched to a gene: 3. In DNA form, the CDR3 reads TGTGCCAGCAGTTTTGGGACAGCGAGCACAGATACGCAGTATTTT. Its translation is CASSFGTASTDTQYF.

CDR3 loop: CASSLAWTGEAFF. CDR3 bases: TGTGCCAGCAGCTTGGCCTGGACAGGGGAAGCTTTCTTT. The chain has TRBV5-6 and TRBJ1-1; TRBD1 agrees at 8 bases. Per germline, CDR1 SGHDT and CDR2 YYEEEE. The CDR3 covers 13 residues. J was trimmed by 8 bases and V by 0 bases; bases with no gene match: 3.

This sequence joins TRBV9 and TRBJ2-3; 9 bases are shared with TRBD2. The CDR3 length is 15 residues. Germline CDR1 SGDLS, CDR2 YYNGEE. V lost 2 bases to trimming and J lost 1 base; unmatched junction nucleotides: 2. This CDR3 reads CASSVKREGTDTQYF. As DNA, the CDR3 is TGTGCCAGCAGCGTCAAGCGGGAGGGCACAGATACGCAGTATTTT. Full variable domain (missing parts from reference TRBV9 and TRBJ2-3): DSGVTQTPKHLITATGQRVTLRCSPRSGDLSVYWYQQSLDQGLQFLIQYYNGEERAKGNILERFSAQQFPDLHSELNLSSLELGDSALYFCASSVKREGTDTQYFGPGTRLTVL.

V gene TRBV28 combines with J gene TRBJ1-2, with D possibly TRBD1 on 5 matching bases. The CDR3 loop spans 12 amino acids. V gave up 1 base and J gave up 6 bases, with 6 bases separating them. Germline V gene lookup returns CDR1 MDHEN and CDR2 SYDVKM. CDR3 sequence reads: CASSLLTDGYTF. The CDR3 nucleotides are TGTGCCAGCAGTTTATTGACAGATGGCTACACCTTC.

V is TRBV7-2 and J is TRBJ2-6, with TRBD2 as a possible D gene (5 bases). Germline V CDR1 and CDR2: SGHTA, FQGNSA. CDR3 length: 18 amino acids. V lost 8 bases to trimming and J lost 4 bases, with 24 bases between them. CDR3 sequence: CASRTPPSPAGGANVLTF. Written as DNA, the CDR3 is TGTGCCAGCCGTACTCCCCCCTCACCGGCGGGCGGGGCCAACGTCCTGACTTTC.

The chain is built from TRBV28 and TRBJ1-5, with TRBD1 as a possible D gene (6 bases). Per the germline V gene, CDR1 is MDHEN and CDR2 is SYDVKM. This CDR3 has 13 amino acids. Trimming removed 6 bases from V and 10 bases from J, with 16 bases in between. Written as DNA, the CDR3 is TGTGCCAGCAGCCTGGGACGGGGGCTTCCCCAGCATTTT. It translates to CASSLGRGLPQHF.

This chain connects TRBV5-1 to TRBJ2-1; no clear D. The V end was cut by 0 bases, the J end by 6 bases, with 13 bases between. Germline values: CDR1 SGHRS, CDR2 YFSETQ. The CDR3 is 15 residues long. This CDR3 reads CASSLGRPARNEQFF. CDR3 bases: TGCGCCAGCAGCTTGGGGCGGCCAGCGCGCAATGAGCAGTTCTTC.

The genes are TRBV9 and TRBJ2-3; D not certain. The V end was cut by 1 base, the J end by 6 bases, with 15 bases between. This CDR3 contains 15 residues. Looked up from germline, CDR1 is SGDLS and CDR2 is YYNGEE. The CDR3 spells CASSVLGFLGDTQYF. The CDR3 region has the DNA TGTGCCAGCAGCGTACTCGGGTTTCTCGGGGATACGCAGTATTTT.

This clone was observed once. This chain uses TRBV7-8 with TRBJ1-2, with D perhaps matching TRBD1 (6 bases). The germline V and J ends were trimmed by 4 bases and 3 bases, with 12 bases remaining between them. This CDR3 has 14 amino acids. Germline V gives CDR1 SGHVS, CDR2 FQNEAQ. In DNA form, the CDR3 reads TGTGCCAGCAGCTCCCACAGGGTTTACTATGGCTACACCTTC. Protein: CASSSHRVYYGYTF.

The rearrangement uses TRBV5-4 and TRBJ2-3; D gene uncertain. This CDR3 contains 14 residues. CDR1 is SGHNT and CDR2 is YYREEE in the germline V gene (reference sequence). The V end lost 1 base, the J end lost 5 bases, and 11 bases lay between the germline ends. CDR3 protein: CASSLRDTVDTQYF. In DNA form, the CDR3 reads TGTGCCAGCAGCTTGCGAGATACAGTAGATACGCAGTATTTT.

This chain joins TRBV18 and TRBJ2-7; perhaps TRBD2 as D (5 bases). Germline V gene lookup returns CDR1 KGHSH and CDR2 LQKENI. The CDR3 length is 13 residues. The V gene lost 3 bases and the J gene lost 3 bases, with 9 bases spanning the gap. The CDR3 protein is CASSPSAVYEQYF. In DNA, the CDR3 is TGTGCCAGCTCACCCTCAGCGGTCTACGAGCAGTACTTC.

The rearrangement joins TRBV6-5 to TRBJ1-5; D is uncertain. Trimming shortened V by 7 bases and J by 0 bases, and 13 bases separated the two germline ends. CDR1 MNHEY and CDR2 SVGAGI come from the germline V gene. The CDR3 loop spans 15 amino acids. The CDR3 reads CASKRTVNSNQPQHF. The CDR3 DNA sequence: TGTGCCAGCAAACGAACAGTGAATAGCAATCAGCCCCAGCATTTT.

The chain uses TRBV6-5 and TRBJ1-3; possible D gene TRBD1, 5 bases. CDR3 length: 13 amino acids. The germline gives CDR1 MNHEY, CDR2 SVGAGI. V was cut by 6 bases and J by 9 bases, with 15 bases left in between. CDR3 residues: CASRGTGRATIYF. The CDR3 region has the DNA TGTGCCAGCAGAGGGACCGGTCGGGCCACCATATATTTT.

In regard to this clone: The sample contains more than one DNA sequence encoding this CDR3. This rearrangement joins TRBV19 to TRBJ1-5; D uncertain. The V gene lost 0 bases and the J gene lost 4 bases, with 4 bases spanning the gap. CDR3 length: 13 amino acids. The V gene's germline CDR1 is LNHDA and CDR2 SQIVND (reference sequence). The CDR3 is CASSIDGNQPQHF. The CDR3 DNA follows: TGTGCCAGTAGTATAGATGGAAATCAGCCCCAGCATTTT.

V gene TRBV2 combines with J gene TRBJ2-7; D is unclear. Germline CDR1 reads SNHLY; CDR2 reads FYNNEI. The CDR3 totals 12 residues. Trimming took off 4 bases at V and 3 bases at J, with 7 bases between the two ends. The CDR3 region has the DNA TGTGCCAGCAGTGTCCAGGACTACGAGCAGTACTTC. This gives the protein CASSVQDYEQYF.

V gene TRBV7-2 combines with J gene TRBJ2-7; D remains unclear. The germline V gene has CDR1 SGHTA and CDR2 FQGNSA. Trimming took 2 bases from V and 0 from J, leaving 8 bases between them. This CDR3 is 14 amino acids long. The CDR3 DNA reads as TGTGCCAGCAGCTTATTCGGCGACTCCTACGAGCAGTACTTC. It yields the protein CASSLFGDSYEQYF.

The chain is built from TRBV28 and TRBJ2-7; D possibly uses TRBD1 or TRBD2 (5 bases each). Trimming shortened V by 8 bases and J by 7 bases, and 24 bases separated the two germline ends. This CDR3 is 15 amino acids long. Germline V gene data show CDR1 as MDHEN and CDR2 as SYDVKM. CDR3 sequence: CASRRRDGTGVEQYF. DNA of the CDR3: TGTGCCAGCCGCCGCCGGGATGGCACAGGAGTGGAGCAGTACTTC. The full variable domain, completed using reference TRBV28 and TRBJ2-7, is DVKVTQSSRYLVKRTGEKVFLECVQDMDHENMFWYRQDPGLGLRLIYFSYDVKMKEKGDIPEGYSVSREKKERFSLILESASTNQTSMYLCASRRRDGTGVEQYFGPGTRLTVT.

The CDR3 sequence is CAWSRGLANEQFF. CDR3 nucleotide sequence: TGTGCCTGGAGTCGGGGACTAGCTAATGAGCAGTTCTTC. The V and J genes are TRBV30 and TRBJ2-1, with 9 bases fitting TRBD2. The V gene end was trimmed by 2 bases and the J gene end by 7 bases; junction bases not matched to a gene: 3. The CDR3 spans 13 residues. CDR1 and CDR2 from the germline V gene are GTSNPN and SVGIG (reference sequence).

The genes are TRBV28 and TRBJ1-2; D is unclear. Trimming stripped 2 bases from V and 5 bases from J, with 6 bases between. The germline CDR1 and CDR2 sequences are MDHEN and SYDVKM. The CDR3 extends over 12 amino acids. Here the CDR3 DNA reads TGTGCCAGCAGTTTAAACTTATATGGCTACACCTTC. It specifies CASSLNLYGYTF.

This rearrangement joins TRBV6-1 to TRBJ2-7; TRBD2 is a possible D gene (5 bases). The V gene's germline CDR1 is MNHNS and CDR2 SASEGT. CDR3 size: 11 residues. Trimming stripped 4 bases from V and 7 bases from J, with 8 bases between. CDR3 DNA: TGTGCCAGCAGTGCCCTAGCAGAGCAGTACTTC. Its translation: CASSALAEQYF.

The V gene is TRBV5-8, the J gene TRBJ2-2, with a tentative D call TRBD2 (6 bases). The germline V and J ends were trimmed by 6 bases and 2 bases, with 11 bases remaining between them. The CDR3 sequence is 14 residues long. Germline V gives CDR1 SGHTS, CDR2 YDEGEE. CDR3 in amino acids: CASTVAVNTGELFF. DNA of the CDR3: TGTGCCAGCACAGTAGCGGTCAACACCGGGGAGCTGTTTTTT.